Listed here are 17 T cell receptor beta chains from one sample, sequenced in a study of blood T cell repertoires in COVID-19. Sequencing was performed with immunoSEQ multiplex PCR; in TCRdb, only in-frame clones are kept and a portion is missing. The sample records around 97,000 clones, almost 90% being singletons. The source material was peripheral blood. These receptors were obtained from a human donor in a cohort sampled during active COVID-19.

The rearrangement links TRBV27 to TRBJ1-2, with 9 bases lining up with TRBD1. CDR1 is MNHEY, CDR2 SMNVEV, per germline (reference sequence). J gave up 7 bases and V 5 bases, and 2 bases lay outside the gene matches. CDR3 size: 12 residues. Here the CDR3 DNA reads TGTGCCAGCAGTGTGACAGGGGGTGGCTACACCTTC. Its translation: CASSVTGGGYTF.

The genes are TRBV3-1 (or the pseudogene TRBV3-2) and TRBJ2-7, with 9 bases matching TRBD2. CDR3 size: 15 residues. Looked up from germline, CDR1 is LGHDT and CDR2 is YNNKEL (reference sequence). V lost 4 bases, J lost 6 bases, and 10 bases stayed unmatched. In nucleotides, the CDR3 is TGTGCCAGCAGCCGTTTAGCGGGGGCTCCCGTCGAGCAGTACTTC. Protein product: CASSRLAGAPVEQYF.

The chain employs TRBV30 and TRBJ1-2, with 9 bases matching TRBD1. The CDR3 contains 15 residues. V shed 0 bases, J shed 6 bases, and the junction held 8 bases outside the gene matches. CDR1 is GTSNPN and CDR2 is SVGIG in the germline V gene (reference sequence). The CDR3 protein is CAWSVPFDRGDGYTF. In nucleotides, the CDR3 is TGTGCCTGGAGTGTACCTTTCGACAGGGGGGATGGCTACACCTTC.

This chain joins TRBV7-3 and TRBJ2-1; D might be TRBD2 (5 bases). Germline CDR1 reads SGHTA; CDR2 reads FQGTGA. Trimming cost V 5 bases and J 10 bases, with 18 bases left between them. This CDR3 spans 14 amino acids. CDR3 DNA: TGTGCCAGCAGCCCCCTCTGGGATAGCGTCGAGCAGTTCTTC. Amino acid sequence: CASSPLWDSVEQFF.

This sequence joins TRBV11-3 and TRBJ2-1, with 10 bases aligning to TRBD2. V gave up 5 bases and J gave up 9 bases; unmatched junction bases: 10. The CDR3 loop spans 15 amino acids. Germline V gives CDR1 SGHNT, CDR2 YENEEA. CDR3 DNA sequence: TGTGCCAGCAGCCAAAGCCCCGGACTAGCGGCTGAGCAGTTCTTC. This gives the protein CASSQSPGLAAEQFF.

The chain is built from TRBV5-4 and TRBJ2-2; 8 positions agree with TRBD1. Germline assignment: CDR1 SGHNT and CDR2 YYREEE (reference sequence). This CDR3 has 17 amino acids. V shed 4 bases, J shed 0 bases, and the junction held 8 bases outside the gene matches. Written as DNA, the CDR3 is TGTGCCAGCAGCGTAATACAGGGGGAACCGAACACCGGGGAGCTGTTTTTT. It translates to CASSVIQGEPNTGELFF.

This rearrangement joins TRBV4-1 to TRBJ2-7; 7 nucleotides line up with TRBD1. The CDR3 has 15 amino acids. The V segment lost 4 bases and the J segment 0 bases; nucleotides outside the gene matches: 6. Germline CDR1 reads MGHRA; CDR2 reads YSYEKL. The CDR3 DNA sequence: TGCGCCAGCAGCCCCCGACAGGGCCACTCCTACGAGCAGTACTTC. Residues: CASSPRQGHSYEQYF.

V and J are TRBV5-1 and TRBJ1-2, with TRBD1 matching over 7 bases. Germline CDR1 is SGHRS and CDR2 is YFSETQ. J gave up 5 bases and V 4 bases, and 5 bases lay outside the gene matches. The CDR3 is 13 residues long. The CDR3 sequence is CASSPGTVYGYTF. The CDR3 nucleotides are TGCGCCAGCAGCCCCGGGACAGTGTATGGCTACACCTTC.

CDR3 sequence reads: CASTSSGTGLTEAFF. DNA of the CDR3: TGTGCCAGTACCTCGTCCGGGACAGGGCTAACTGAAGCTTTCTTT. The V call is TRBV19, the J call TRBJ1-1; 9 bases agree with TRBD1. This CDR3 contains 15 residues. The ends lost 7 bases at V and 5 bases at J; junction bases unmatched: 11. Germline-derived CDR1 and CDR2 are LNHDA and SQIVND (reference sequence).

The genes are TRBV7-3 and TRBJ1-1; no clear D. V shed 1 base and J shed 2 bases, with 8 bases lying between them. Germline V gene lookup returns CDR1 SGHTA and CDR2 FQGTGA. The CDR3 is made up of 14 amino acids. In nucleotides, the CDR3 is TGTGCCAGCAGCTTAAGACGGGGAAACACTGAAGCTTTCTTT. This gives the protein CASSLRRGNTEAFF.

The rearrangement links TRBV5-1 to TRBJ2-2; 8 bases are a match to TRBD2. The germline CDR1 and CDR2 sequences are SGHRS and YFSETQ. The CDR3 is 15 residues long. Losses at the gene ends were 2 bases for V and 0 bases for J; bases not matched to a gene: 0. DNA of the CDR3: TGCGCCAGCAGCTTAGCGGGAGCGAACACCGGGGAGCTGTTTTTT. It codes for CASSLAGANTGELFF.

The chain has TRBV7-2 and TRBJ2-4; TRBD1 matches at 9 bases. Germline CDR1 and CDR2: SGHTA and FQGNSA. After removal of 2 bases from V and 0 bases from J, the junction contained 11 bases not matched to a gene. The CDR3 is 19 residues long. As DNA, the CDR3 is TGTGCCAGCAGCTTAACGTGGGACAGGGTAGCTCTAGCCAAAAACATTCAGTACTTC. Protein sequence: CASSLTWDRVALAKNIQYF.

The CDR3 DNA reads TGTGCCACCTCCCAGCGGGAGGAACAAGATACGCAGTATTTT. Translating it yields CATSQREEQDTQYF. The V and J genes are TRBV24-1 and TRBJ2-3; 9 nucleotides line up with TRBD2. CDR1 and CDR2 from the germline V gene are KGHDR and SFDVKD. This CDR3 comprises 14 residues. J lost 5 bases, V lost 9 bases, and 8 bases had no gene match.

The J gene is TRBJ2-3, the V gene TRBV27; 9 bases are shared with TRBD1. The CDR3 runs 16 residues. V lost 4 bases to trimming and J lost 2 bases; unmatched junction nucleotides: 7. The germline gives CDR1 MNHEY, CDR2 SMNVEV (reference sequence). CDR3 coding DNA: TGTGCCAGCAGTTATTACAGGGGGCCCTACACAGATACGCAGTATTTT. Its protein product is CASSYYRGPYTDTQYF.

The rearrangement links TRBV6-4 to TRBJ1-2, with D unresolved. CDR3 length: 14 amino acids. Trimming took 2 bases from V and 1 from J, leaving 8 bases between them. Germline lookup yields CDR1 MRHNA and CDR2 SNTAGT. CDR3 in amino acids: CASSDPGFNYGYTF. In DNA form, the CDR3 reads TGTGCCAGCAGTGACCCGGGGTTTAACTATGGCTACACCTTC.

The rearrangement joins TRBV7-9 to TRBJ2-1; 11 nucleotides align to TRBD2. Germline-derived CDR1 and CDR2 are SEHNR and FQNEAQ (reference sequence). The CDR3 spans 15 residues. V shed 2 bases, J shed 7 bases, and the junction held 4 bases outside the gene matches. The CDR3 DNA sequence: TGTGCCAGCAGCTTAAATAGCGGGGGGGCTAATGAGCAGTTCTTC. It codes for CASSLNSGGANEQFF.

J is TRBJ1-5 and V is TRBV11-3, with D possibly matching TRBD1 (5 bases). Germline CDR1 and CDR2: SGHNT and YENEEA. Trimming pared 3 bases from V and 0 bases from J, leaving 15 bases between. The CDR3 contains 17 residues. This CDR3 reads CASSLQRGLYSNQPQHF. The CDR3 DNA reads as TGTGCCAGCAGCTTGCAAAGGGGCCTCTATAGCAATCAGCCCCAGCATTTT. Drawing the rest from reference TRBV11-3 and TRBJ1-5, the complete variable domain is EAGVVQSPRYKIIEKKQPVAFWCNPISGHNTLYWYLQNLGQGPELLIRYENEEAVDDSQLPKDRFSAERLKGVDSTLKIQPAELGDSAVYLCASSLQRGLYSNQPQHFGDGTRLSIL.